Given below is one TCR beta chain in context. The second PCR ran about 6 to 12 cycles with a sample-barcoded 5' primer and J-beta primers. A template-switch adaptor that had 12 random nucleotides put a tag on each cDNA molecule. TCRdb processed the 5' RACE reads anew with MiXCR; each CDR3 protein has one entry. The sample records around 1,000,000 distinct CDR3 sequences, around two fifths being singletons. These data come from a study of blood T cells in healthy people across ages. The CDR3 consists of 18 residues. Germline CDR1 reads SGDLS; CDR2 reads YYNGEE. Trimming removed 0 bases from V and 1 base from J; junction bases left unmatched: 5.

The sequenced material came from blood. The rearrangement joins TRBV9 to TRBJ2-2; 11 nucleotides agree with TRBD2. The clonotype comes from a man between 18 and 35 years old in good health. The chain's CDR3 is CASSVDLAGGWNTGELFF. In nucleotides, the CDR3 is TGTGCCAGCAGCGTAGATCTAGCGGGGGGCTGGAACACCGGGGAGCTGTTTTTT.